This record concerns one TCR beta chain sequence. Assay used: immunoSEQ multiplex PCR; TCRdb lists only in-frame clones, some missing. The table shows approximately 530,000 clones, with around 90% occurring only once. These data belong to a study of blood T cell repertoires in COVID-19. With 3 bases clipped from V and 3 bases from J, the junction kept 6 bases outside the gene matches. The CDR3 is made up of 16 amino acids. Germline V gene lookup returns CDR1 MDHEN and CDR2 SYDVKM. This receptor was identified in a woman in her 50s with COVID-19, enrolled during active disease. The chain uses TRBV28 and TRBJ1-3; TRBD1 aligns across 9 bases. Sequencing used peripheral blood. In nucleotides, the CDR3 is TGTGCCAGCAGTTTCCGGGACAGGGCGGGTGGAAACACCATATATTTT. Amino acids: CASSFRDRAGGNTIYF.